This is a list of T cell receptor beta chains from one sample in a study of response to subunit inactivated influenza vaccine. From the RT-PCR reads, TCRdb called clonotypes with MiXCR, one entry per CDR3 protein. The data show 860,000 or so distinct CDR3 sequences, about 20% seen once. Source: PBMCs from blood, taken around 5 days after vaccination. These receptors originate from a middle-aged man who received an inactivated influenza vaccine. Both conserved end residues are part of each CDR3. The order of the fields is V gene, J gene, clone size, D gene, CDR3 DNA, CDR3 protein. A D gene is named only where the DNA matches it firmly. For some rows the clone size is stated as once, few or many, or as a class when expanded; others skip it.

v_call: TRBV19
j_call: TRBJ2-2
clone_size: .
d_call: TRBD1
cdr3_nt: TGTGCCAGTAGTAGCCGGGACAGACAAAACACCGGGGAGCTGTTTTTT
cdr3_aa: CASSSRDRQNTGELFF

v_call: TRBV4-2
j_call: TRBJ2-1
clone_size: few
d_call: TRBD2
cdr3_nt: TGTGCCAGCAGCCAAGGGACTAGCGGGGCCTACAATGAGCAGTTCTTC
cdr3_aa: CASSQGTSGAYNEQFF

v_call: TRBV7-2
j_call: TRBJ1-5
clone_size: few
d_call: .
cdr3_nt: TGTGCCAGCAGCTTAGGGACAGCTGTTGTAGGAAATCAGCCCCAGCATTTT
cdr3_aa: CASSLGTAVVGNQPQHF

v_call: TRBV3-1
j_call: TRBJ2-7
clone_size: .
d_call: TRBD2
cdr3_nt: TGTGCCAGCAGCCAAATTCCTAGCGGCTACGAGCAGTACTTC
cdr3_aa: CASSQIPSGYEQYF

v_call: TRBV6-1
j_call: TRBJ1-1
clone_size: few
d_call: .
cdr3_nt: TGTGCCAGCAGTCAAAACAGGAACACTGAAGCTTTCTTT
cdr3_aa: CASSQNRNTEAFF

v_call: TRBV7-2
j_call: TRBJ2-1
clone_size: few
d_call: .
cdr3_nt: TGTGCCAGCAGCTTAGGTGGGGGGGCGTTCGATGAGCAGTTCTTC
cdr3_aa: CASSLGGGAFDEQFF

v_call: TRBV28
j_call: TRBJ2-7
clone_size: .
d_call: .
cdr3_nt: TGTGCCAGCAGAACCGGGACAACCGCCTACGAGCAGTACTTC
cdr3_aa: CASRTGTTAYEQYF

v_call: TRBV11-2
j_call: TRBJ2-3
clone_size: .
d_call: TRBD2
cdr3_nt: TGTGCCAGCAGCTCCCGGACTAGCGGGAGGGCCGGCACGGGGACAGATACGCAGTATTTT
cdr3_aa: CASSSRTSGRAGTGTDTQYF

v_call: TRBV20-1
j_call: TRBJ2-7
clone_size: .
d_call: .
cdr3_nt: TGCAGTGCTAGCCGGGACCGAACCTACGAGCAGTACTTC
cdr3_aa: CSASRDRTYEQYF

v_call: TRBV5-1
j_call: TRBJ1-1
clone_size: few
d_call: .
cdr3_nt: TGCGCCAGCAGCTTGGCCGAGGGAAAAGCTTTCTTT
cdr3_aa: CASSLAEGKAFF

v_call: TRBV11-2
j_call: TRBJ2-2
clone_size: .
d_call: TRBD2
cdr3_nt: TGTGCCAGCAGCTTAGGATTAGCGGGAGGGCTCCTGAACACCGGGGAGCTGTTTTTT
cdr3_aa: CASSLGLAGGLLNTGELFF